This record concerns one TCR beta chain sequence. What it recognizes is unknown. This record comes from a study of T-cell reconstitution after alpha-beta-depleted transplantation in children. Researchers prepared the TCRbeta library using unique molecular identifiers, the study reports. One entry per CDR3 protein results from TCRdb running MiXCR on the PCR reads. In the table there are approximately 800,000 distinct CDR3 sequences, roughly 15% of which are singletons. V was cut by 6 bases and J by 0 bases, with 18 bases left in between. Germline CDR1 and CDR2: DFQATT and SNEGSKA (reference sequence). The CDR3 has 16 amino acids. Points from the study as a whole: About two months after transplant, alpha-beta T cells reportedly came from several hundred expanded graft clones. Some patients' high day-60 TCRbeta diversity was traced to surviving recipient T cells and thymic progenitors. A year had passed since transplant, and T-cell counts and diversity by then came mostly from newly produced T cells.

The J gene is TRBJ1-3, the V gene TRBV20-1; the D is unclear. Sequenced material: PBMCs, mostly from graft donor cells, taken 360 days after TCRalphabeta/CD19-depleted stem cell transplant. The receptor comes from a male patient aged 5 to 17 who had a stem cell transplant for acute lymphoblastic leukemia, so the T cells may come from the graft donor. This chain's CDR3 is CSAPRRGKSSGNTIYF. The CDR3 DNA is TGCAGTGCACCACGACGGGGAAAGAGCTCTGGAAACACCATATATTTT.